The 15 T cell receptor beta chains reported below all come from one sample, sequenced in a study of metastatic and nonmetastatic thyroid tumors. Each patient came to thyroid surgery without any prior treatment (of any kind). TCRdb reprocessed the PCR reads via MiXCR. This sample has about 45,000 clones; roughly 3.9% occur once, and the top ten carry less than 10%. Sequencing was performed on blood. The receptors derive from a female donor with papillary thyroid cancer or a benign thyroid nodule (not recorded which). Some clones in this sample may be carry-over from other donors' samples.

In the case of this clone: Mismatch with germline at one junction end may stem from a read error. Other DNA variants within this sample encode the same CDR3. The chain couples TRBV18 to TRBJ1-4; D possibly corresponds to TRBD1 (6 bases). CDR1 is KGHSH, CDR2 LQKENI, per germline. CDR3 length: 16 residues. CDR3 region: CASSPNNRATNEKLFF. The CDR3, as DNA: TGTGCCAGCTCACCCAATAACAGGGCAACTAACGAAAAACTGTTTTTT.

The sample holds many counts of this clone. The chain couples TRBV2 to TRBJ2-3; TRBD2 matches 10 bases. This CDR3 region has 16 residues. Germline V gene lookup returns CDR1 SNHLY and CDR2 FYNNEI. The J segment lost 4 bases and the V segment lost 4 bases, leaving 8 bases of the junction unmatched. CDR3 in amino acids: CASSGWSSGRSDTQYF. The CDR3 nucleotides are TGTGCCAGCAGTGGGTGGTCTAGCGGGAGATCAGATACGCAGTATTTT.

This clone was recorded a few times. In nucleotides, the CDR3 is TGTGCCAGCACCCCGACTGGGATCTCCACTGAAGCTTTCTTT. Residues: CASTPTGISTEAFF. The chain carries TRBV6-1 and TRBJ1-1; no clear D gene. This CDR3 contains 14 residues. Per germline, CDR1 MNHNS and CDR2 SASEGT. V gave up 7 bases and J gave up 4 bases, with 16 bases separating them.

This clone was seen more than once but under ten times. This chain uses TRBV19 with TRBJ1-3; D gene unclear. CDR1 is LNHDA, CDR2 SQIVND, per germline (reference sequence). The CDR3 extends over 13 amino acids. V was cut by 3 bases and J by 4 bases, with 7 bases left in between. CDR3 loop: CASSMEFGNTIYF. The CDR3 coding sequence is TGTGCCAGTAGTATGGAGTTCGGAAACACCATATATTTT.

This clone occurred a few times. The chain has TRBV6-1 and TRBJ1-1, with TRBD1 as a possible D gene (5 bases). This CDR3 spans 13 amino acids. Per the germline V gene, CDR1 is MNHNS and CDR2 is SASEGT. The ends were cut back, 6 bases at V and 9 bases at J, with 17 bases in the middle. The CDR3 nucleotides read TGTGCCAGCAGCCCTTCGGGGGGACCAAAAGCTTTCTTT. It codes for CASSPSGGPKAFF.

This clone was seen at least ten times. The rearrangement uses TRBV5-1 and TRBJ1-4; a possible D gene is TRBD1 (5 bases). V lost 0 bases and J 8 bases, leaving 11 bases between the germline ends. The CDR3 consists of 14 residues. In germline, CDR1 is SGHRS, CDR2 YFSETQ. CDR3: CASSLEGWGEKLFF. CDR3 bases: TGCGCCAGCAGCTTGGAGGGGTGGGGAGAAAAACTGTTTTTT.

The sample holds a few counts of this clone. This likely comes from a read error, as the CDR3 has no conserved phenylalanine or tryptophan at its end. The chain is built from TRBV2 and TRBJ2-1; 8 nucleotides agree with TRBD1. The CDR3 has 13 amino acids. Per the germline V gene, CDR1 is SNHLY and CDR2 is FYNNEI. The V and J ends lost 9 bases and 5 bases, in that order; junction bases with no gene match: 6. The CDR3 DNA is TGTGCCAGTCGGGACAGGTCTCACAATGAGCAGTTCTCC. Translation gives CASRDRSHNEQFS.

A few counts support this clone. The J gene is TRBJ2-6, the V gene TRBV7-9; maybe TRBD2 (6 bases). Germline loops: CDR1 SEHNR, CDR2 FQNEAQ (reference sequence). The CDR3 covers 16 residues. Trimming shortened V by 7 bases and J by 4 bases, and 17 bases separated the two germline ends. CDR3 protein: CASNPGPGDGANVLTF. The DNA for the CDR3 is TGTGCCAGCAACCCCGGACCGGGGGACGGGGCCAACGTCCTGACTTTC.

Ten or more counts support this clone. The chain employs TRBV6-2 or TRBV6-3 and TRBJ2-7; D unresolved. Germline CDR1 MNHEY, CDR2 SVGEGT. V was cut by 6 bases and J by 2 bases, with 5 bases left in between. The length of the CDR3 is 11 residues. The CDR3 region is CASSRTYEQYF. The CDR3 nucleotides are TGTGCCAGCAGCCGGACCTACGAGCAGTACTTC.

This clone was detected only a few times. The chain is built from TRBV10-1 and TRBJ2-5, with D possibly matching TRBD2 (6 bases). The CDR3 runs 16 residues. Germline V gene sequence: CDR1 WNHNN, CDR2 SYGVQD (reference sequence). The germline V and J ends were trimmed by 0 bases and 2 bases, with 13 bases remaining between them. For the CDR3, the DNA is TGCGCCAGCAGTGAGTCTAGTAGCGGAATTCAAGAGACCCAGTACTTC. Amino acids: CASSESSSGIQETQYF.

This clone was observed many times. CDR3 sequence (DNA): TGTGCAATCTGGGTAGGCAATGAGCAGTTCTTC. The encoded protein is CAIWVGNEQFF. The V call is TRBV10-3, the J call TRBJ2-1; D not certain. Germline CDR1 and CDR2: ENHRY and SYGVKD. The CDR3 loop spans 11 amino acids.

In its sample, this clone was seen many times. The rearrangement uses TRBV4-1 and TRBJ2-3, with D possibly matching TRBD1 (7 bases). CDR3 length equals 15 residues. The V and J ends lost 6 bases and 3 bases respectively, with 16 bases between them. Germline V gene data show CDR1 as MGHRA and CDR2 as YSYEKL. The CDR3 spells CASSNRQGGTDTQYF. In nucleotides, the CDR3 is TGCGCCAGCAGTAACCGACAGGGAGGAACAGATACGCAGTATTTT.

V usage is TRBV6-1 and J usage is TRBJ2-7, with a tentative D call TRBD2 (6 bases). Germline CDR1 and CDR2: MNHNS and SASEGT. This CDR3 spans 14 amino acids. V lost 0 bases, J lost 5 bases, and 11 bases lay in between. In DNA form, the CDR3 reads TGTGCCAGCAGTGAAGCGCGGGGAGGCGACGAGCAGTACTTC. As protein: CASSEARGGDEQYF.

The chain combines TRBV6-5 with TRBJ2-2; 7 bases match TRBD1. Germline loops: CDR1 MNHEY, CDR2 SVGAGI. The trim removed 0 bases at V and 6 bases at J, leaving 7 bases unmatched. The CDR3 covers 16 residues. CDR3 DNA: TGTGCCAGCAGTTACTCTACGACAGGGTTAGCCGGGGAGCTGTTTTTT. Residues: CASSYSTTGLAGELFF.

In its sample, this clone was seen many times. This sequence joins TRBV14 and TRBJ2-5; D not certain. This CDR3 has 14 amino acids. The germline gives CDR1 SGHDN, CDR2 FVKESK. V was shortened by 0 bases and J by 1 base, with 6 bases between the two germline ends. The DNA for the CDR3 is TGTGCCAGCAGCCAAGAGGACGGCCAAGAGACCCAGTACTTC. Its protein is CASSQEDGQETQYF.